The T cell receptor beta chain under discussion was sequenced for a study of blood T cell repertoires in COVID-19. Whole-study context: PBMCs, B-cell-depleted T cells, or T cells provided the cDNA or gDNA that made up the material.

Original data processing: Counts of nucleated cells, estimated from reference gene primer amplification, were obtained. Sequenced by immunoSEQ multiplex PCR; TCRdb stores in-frame clones only, minus some. V, J and clone size were drawn from that table, and D and trimming were deduced from the DNA. Of around 250,000 clones in the sample, approximately 80% were seen once. Sequences were obtained from peripheral blood. The receptor's source is a man younger than 45 who had recovered from COVID-19.

The CDR3 region has the DNA TGTGCCAGCAGGCGGGAGTTATATGAGCAGTTCTTC. This gives the protein CASRRELYEQFF. This chain joins TRBV6-6 and TRBJ2-1; 7 bases agree with TRBD2. V shed 6 bases, J shed 8 bases, and the junction held 4 bases outside the gene matches. CDR1 is MNHNY and CDR2 is SVGAGI in the germline V gene (reference sequence). The CDR3 runs 12 residues.